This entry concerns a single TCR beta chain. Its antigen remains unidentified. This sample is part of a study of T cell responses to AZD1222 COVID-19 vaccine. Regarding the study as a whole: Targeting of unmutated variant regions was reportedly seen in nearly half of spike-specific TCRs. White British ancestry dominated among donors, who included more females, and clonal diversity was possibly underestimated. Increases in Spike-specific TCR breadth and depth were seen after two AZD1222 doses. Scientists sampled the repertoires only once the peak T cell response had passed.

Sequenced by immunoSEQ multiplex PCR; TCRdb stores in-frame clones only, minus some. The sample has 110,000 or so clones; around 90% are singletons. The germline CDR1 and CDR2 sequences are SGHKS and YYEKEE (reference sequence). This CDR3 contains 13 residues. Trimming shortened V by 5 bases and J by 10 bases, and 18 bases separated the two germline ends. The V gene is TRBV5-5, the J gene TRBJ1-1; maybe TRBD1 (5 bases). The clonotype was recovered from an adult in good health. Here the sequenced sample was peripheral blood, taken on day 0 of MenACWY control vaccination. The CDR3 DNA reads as TGTGCCAGCAGTCAGGCCCCAGGGTTCTTAGCTTTCTTT. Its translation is CASSQAPGFLAFF.